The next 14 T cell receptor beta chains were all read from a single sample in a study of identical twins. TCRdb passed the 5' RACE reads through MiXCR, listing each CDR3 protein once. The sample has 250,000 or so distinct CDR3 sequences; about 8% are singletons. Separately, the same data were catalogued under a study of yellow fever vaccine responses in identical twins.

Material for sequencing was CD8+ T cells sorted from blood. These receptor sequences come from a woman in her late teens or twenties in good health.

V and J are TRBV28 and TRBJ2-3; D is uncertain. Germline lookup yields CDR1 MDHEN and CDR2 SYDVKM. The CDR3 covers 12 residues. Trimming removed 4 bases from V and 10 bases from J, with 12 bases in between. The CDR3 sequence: CASSSTDRAQYF. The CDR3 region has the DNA TGTGCCAGCAGTTCGACGGATAGGGCGCAGTATTTT.

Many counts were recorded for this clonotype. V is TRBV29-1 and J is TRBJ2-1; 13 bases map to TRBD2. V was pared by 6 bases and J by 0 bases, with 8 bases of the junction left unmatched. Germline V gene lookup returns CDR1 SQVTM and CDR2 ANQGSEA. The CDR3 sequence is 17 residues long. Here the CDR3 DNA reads TGCAGCGTCGTCGGGACTAGCGGGGCGAGCTCCTACAATGAGCAGTTCTTC. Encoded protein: CSVVGTSGASSYNEQFF.

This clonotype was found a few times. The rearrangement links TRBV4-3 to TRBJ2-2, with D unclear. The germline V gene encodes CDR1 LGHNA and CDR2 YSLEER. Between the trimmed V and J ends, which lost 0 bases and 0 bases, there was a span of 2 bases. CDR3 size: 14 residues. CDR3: CASSQETNTGELFF. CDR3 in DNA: TGCGCCAGCAGCCAAGAAACGAACACCGGGGAGCTGTTTTTT.

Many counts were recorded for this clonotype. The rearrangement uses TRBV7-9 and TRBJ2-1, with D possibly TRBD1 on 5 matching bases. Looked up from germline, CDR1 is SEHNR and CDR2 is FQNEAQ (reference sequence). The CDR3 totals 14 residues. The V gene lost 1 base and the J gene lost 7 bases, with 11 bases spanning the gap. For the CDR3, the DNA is TGTGCCAGCAGCTTAGTTGACAGACGTAATGAGCAGTTCTTC. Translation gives CASSLVDRRNEQFF. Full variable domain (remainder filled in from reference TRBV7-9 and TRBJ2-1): DTGVSQNPRHKITKRGQNVTFRCDPISEHNRLYWYRQTLGQGPEFLTYFQNEAQLEKSRLLSDRFSAERPKGSFSTLEIQRTEQGDSAMYLCASSLVDRRNEQFFGPGTRLTVL.

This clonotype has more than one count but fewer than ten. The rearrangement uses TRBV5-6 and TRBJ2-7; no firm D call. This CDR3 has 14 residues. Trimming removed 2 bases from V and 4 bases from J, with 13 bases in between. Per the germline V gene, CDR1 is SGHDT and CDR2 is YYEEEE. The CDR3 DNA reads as TGTGCCAGCAGCTTCCGGGTTGCGCCGTACGAGCAGTACTTC. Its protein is CASSFRVAPYEQYF. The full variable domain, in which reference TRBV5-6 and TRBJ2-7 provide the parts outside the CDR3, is DAGVTQSPTHLIKTRGQQVTLRCSPKSGHDTVSWYQQALGQGPQFIFQYYEEEERQRGNFPDRFSGHQFPNYSSELNVNALLLGDSALYLCASSFRVAPYEQYFGPGTRLTVT.

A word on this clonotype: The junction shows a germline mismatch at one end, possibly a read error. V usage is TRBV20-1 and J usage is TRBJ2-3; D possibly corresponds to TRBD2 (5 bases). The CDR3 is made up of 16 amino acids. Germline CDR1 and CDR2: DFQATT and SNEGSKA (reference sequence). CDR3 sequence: CCARDREMEFTDTQYF. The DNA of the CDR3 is TGCTGTGCTAGAGATCGGGAAATGGAGTTCACAGATACGCAGTATTTT.

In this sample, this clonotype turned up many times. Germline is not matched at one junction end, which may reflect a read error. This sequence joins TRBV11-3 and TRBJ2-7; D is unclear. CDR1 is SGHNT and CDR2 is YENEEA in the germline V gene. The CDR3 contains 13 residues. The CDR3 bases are TGCGCCAGCAGCTTGGGATCTCCCTACGAGCAGTACTTC. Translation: CASSLGSPYEQYF. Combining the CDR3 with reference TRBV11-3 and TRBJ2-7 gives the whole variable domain EAGVVQSPRYKIIEKKQPVAFWCNPISGHNTLYWYLQNLGQGPELLIRYENEEAVDDSQLPKDRFSAERLKGVDSTLKIQPAELGDSAVYLCASSLGSPYEQYFGPGTRLTVT.

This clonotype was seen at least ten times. CDR3 coding DNA: TGTGCCAGCAGCCCCGGGACAGGGGAACACGAGCAGTACTTC. Protein: CASSPGTGEHEQYF. This chain links TRBV6-4 with TRBJ2-7; 10 nucleotides agree with TRBD1. Germline trimming cut 6 bases from V and 5 bases from J; bases unmatched to any gene: 7. The CDR3 covers 14 residues. Germline V gene lookup returns CDR1 MRHNA and CDR2 SNTAGT.

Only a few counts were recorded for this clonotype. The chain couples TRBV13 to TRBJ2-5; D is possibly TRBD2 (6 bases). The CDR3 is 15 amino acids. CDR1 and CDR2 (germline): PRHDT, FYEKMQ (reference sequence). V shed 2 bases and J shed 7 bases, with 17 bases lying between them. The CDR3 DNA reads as TGTGCCAGCAGCTTATGGTCGGGCGGGAAGGGGACCCAGTACTTC. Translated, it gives CASSLWSGGKGTQYF.

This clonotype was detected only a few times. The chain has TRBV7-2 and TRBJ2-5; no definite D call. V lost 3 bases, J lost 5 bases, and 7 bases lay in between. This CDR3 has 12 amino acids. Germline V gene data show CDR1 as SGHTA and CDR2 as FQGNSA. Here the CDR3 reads CASSFEWETQYF. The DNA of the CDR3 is TGTGCCAGCAGCTTTGAATGGGAGACCCAGTACTTC. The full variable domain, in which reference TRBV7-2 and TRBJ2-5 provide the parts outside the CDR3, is GAGVSQSPSNKVTEKGKDVELRCDPISGHTALYWYRQSLGQGLEFLIYFQGNSAPDKSGLPSDRFSAERTGGSVSTLTIQRTQQEDSAVYLCASSFEWETQYFGPGTRLLVL.

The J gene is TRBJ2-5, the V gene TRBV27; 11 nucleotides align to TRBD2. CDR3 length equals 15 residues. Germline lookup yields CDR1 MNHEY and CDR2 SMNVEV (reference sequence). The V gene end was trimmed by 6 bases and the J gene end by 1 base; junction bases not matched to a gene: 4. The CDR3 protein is CASSLTSGVQETQYF. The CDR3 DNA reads TGTGCCAGCAGCTTGACTAGCGGGGTCCAAGAGACCCAGTACTTC.

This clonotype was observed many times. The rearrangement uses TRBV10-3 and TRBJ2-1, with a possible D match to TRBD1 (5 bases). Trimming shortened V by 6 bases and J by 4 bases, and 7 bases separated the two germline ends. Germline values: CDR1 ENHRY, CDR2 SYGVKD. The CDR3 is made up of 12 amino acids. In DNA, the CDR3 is TGTGCCATCAGAGACAGTTACAATGAGCAGTTCTTC. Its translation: CAIRDSYNEQFF.

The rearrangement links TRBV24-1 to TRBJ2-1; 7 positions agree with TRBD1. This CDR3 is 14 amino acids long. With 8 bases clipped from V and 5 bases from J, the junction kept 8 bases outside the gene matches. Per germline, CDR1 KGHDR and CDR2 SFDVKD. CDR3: CATKLAGGNNEQFF. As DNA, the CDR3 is TGTGCCACCAAGCTGGCAGGGGGAAACAATGAGCAGTTCTTC.

The chain's CDR3 is CASSLVAAHVGANVLTF. The CDR3 nucleotides are TGTGCCAGCAGCTTAGTGGCGGCTCACGTCGGGGCCAACGTCCTGACTTTC. This chain connects TRBV7-9 to TRBJ2-6; D is unclear. CDR3 length: 17 amino acids. Trimming left V 1 base short and J 4 bases short, with 14 bases between. CDR1 and CDR2 (germline): SEHNR, FQNEAQ (reference sequence). Based on the CDR3 plus reference TRBV7-9 and TRBJ2-6, the full variable domain is DTGVSQNPRHKITKRGQNVTFRCDPISEHNRLYWYRQTLGQGPEFLTYFQNEAQLEKSRLLSDRFSAERPKGSFSTLEIQRTEQGDSAMYLCASSLVAAHVGANVLTFGAGSRLTVL.